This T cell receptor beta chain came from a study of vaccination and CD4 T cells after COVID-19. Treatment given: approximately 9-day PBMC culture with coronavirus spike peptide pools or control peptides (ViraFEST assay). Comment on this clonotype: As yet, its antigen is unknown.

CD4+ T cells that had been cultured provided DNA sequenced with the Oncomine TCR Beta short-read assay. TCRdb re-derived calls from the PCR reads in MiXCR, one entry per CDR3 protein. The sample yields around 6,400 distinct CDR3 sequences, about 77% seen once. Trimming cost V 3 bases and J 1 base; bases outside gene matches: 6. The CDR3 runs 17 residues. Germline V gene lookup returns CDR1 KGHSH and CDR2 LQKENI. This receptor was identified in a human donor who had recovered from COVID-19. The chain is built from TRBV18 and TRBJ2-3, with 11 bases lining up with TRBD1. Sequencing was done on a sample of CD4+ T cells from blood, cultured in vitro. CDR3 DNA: TGTGCCAGCTCACCTTACAGGACAGGGGGCGGCACAGATACGCAGTATTTT. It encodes CASSPYRTGGGTDTQYF.